The rows below give T cell receptor beta chains drawn from one sample of a study of blood T cells in healthy people across ages. TCRdb re-called the 5' RACE reads with MiXCR, one entry per CDR3 protein. This sample has around 1,800,000 distinct CDR3 sequences, with about two fifths found just once. The sample taken for sequencing was blood. These receptors all stem from a human donor in good health. Each CDR3 is given with its conserved first and last residue. D genes are given only for firm matches. Clone size is not always given. Where it is, it says once, few, many or a class for expanded clones.

>12|few|TRBJ1-1|TRBV20-1|NA
TGCAGTGCTCGAGGGGGGCGGGCTGAAGCTTTCTTT
CSARGGRAEAFF
>13|few|TRBJ2-1|TRBV2|NA
TGTGCCAGCAACCCTAAGGGGGGGAGTGAGCAGTTCTTC
CASNPKGGSEQFF
>13|NA|TRBJ2-1|TRBV7-9|TRBD2
TGTGCCAGCAGCTTAGCTGGGGCGGGGGGGCAGTTCTTC
CASSLAGAGGQFF
>14|few|TRBJ2-7|TRBV5-1|NA
TGCGCCAGCAGCGCGGTCTCCACCTCCTACGAGCAGTACTTC
CASSAVSTSYEQYF
>16|NA|TRBJ2-6|TRBV11-3|NA
TGTGCCAGCAGCTTAGATCATTTCTCTGGGACCAACGTCCTGACTTTC
CASSLDHFSGTNVLTF
>17|NA|TRBJ2-1|TRBV18|NA
TGTGCCAGCTCACGTGAAACAGGGCTTGCTTCCTACAATGAGCAGTTCTTC
CASSRETGLASYNEQFF
>16|NA|TRBJ2-7|TRBV7-2|TRBD2
TGTGCCAGCAGCCGGACTAGCGGGGGGATTACCTACGAGCAGTACTTC
CASSRTSGGITYEQYF
>16|NA|TRBJ2-7|TRBV20-1|TRBD2
TGCAGTGCTAGAGATTTAGCGGGGGGAATAGTGTACGAGCAGTACTTC
CSARDLAGGIVYEQYF
>13|NA|TRBJ2-5|TRBV20-1|NA
TGCAGTGCTAGTCGCACGATTAAAGAGACCCAGTACTTC
CSASRTIKETQYF
>16|NA|TRBJ2-3|TRBV28|NA
TGTGCCAGCAGCCTCGGGGTAGATCTATACACAGATACGCAGTATTTT
CASSLGVDLYTDTQYF
>16|NA|TRBJ2-5|TRBV3-1|TRBD1
TGTGCCAGCAGCCCCGGACAGGGAAAGGTGGGAGAGACCGAGTACTTC
CASSPGQGKVGETEYF
>16|NA|TRBJ2-7|TRBV6-2/TRBV6-3|NA
TGTGCCAGCCGCAGTTACGGCGGACCGTTCTCCTACGAGCAGTACTTC
CASRSYGGPFSYEQYF
>14|NA|TRBJ2-3|TRBV7-8|TRBD1
TGTGCCAGTGCGGGACAGGGAGGGATGGGTACGCAGTATTTT
CASAGQGGMGTQYF
>15|NA|TRBJ2-7|TRBV20-1|NA
TGCAGTGCTAACAAACAGGGCCCCCACTCCTACGAGCAGTACTTC
CSANKQGPHSYEQYF
>15|NA|TRBJ2-2|TRBV5-1|TRBD2
TGCGCCAGCAGCCTACAGCGGGGGGCGGCCGGGGAGCTGTTTTTT
CASSLQRGAAGELFF
>15|NA|TRBJ2-7|TRBV15|TRBD2
TGTGCCACCAGCGGTTCGGGAGGGCTCCTGCACGAGCAGTACTTC
CATSGSGGLLHEQYF
>17|NA|TRBJ1-2|TRBV4-1|TRBD1
TGCGCCAGCAGCCCCACGGGGACAGGGCTGGAACGCTATGGCTACACCTTC
CASSPTGTGLERYGYTF
>12|NA|TRBJ2-7|TRBV7-9|NA
TGTTCCAGCAGCTCCCCCTCTTACGAGCAGTACTTC
CSSSSPSYEQYF
>16|few|TRBJ2-5|TRBV4-3|TRBD1
TGCGCCAGCAGCCAAGACATCGGACAGGCCTCGGAGACCCAGTACTTC
CASSQDIGQASETQYF
>13|NA|TRBJ2-1|TRBV9|NA
TGTGCCAGCAGCGTAGGGACCTTTTTTGAGCAGTTCTTC
CASSVGTFFEQFF
>15|NA|TRBJ1-5|TRBV20-1|NA
TGCAGTGCTAGAGTCCAGGCTGGACAAAATCAGCCCCAGCATTTT
CSARVQAGQNQPQHF
>14|few|TRBJ1-4|TRBV6-6|TRBD1
TGTGCCAGCCAGTCCTGGACAGGAAGCGAAAAACTGTTTTTT
CASQSWTGSEKLFF
>15|NA|TRBJ2-1|TRBV7-2|TRBD2
TGTGCCAGCAGCTTAATCGGGGGGTCTTCCAATGAGCAGTTCTTC
CASSLIGGSSNEQFF
>15|NA|TRBJ1-5|TRBV6-1|TRBD1
TGTGCCAGCAGTCCTACCGGGACAGATAATCAGCCCCAGCATTTT
CASSPTGTDNQPQHF
>13|NA|TRBJ2-1|TRBV6-6|NA
TGTGCCAGCAGTTACCAAGGCGCAGGGCGGCAGTTCTTC
CASSYQGAGRQFF
>13|NA|TRBJ2-7|TRBV6-2/TRBV6-3|NA
TGTGCCAGCAGCCGCCTAGGGGCCTACGAGCAGTACTTC
CASSRLGAYEQYF
>12|few|TRBJ1-1|TRBV12-3/TRBV12-4|NA
TGTGCCAGCAGTTTGATAAGGACTGAAGCTTTCTTT
CASSLIRTEAFF
>14|once|TRBJ2-5|TRBV5-5|NA
TGTGCCAGCAGCTTGGTCCCAGGGGTCAGTGAGCAGTACTTC
CASSLVPGVSEQYF
>14|once|TRBJ2-1|TRBV7-2|TRBD1
TGTGCCAGCAGCTCATCCTGGCAAGACAGGGTTCCGTTCTTC
CASSSSWQDRVPFF
>15|few|TRBJ2-5|TRBV24-1|NA
TGTGCCACCAGTGACCCGAACCAAATCCAAGAGACCCAGTACTTC
CATSDPNQIQETQYF
>16|NA|TRBJ2-3|TRBV9|TRBD2
TGTGCCAGCAGCGTAGACGGGGGGGGGCCAATAGATACGCAGTATTTT
CASSVDGGGPIDTQYF
>14|few|TRBJ2-4|TRBV5-1|NA
TGCGCCAGCAGCTTCGGGCAGGATGGAAACATTCAGTACTTC
CASSFGQDGNIQYF
>16|few|TRBJ2-1|TRBV7-2|TRBD2
TGTGCCAGCAGCTCCACTAGCGGGGGGGCCGTGGGTGAGCAGTTCTTC
CASSSTSGGAVGEQFF
>13|few|TRBJ2-1|TRBV12-3/TRBV12-4|TRBD2
TGTGCCACCAGCGGGGGGGAATACAATGAGCAGTTCTTC
CATSGGEYNEQFF
>13|NA|TRBJ1-2|TRBV2|TRBD1
TGTGCCAGCACTAAGACAGGGAACGATGGCTACACCTTC
CASTKTGNDGYTF
>15|NA|TRBJ2-1|TRBV7-9|NA
TGTGCCAGCAGCTCCCCGGGCCTTCTAAACAATGAGCAGTTCTTC
CASSSPGLLNNEQFF
>11|NA|TRBJ1-2|TRBV12-3/TRBV12-4|NA
TGTGCCAGCAGTACCCTCGGTGGCTACACCTTC
CASSTLGGYTF
>14|NA|TRBJ2-6|TRBV20-1|TRBD2
TGCAGTGTTACGGGGGGTACTGGGGCCAACGTCCTGACTTTC
CSVTGGTGANVLTF
>14|once|TRBJ1-5|TRBV27|NA
TGTGCCAGCAGTGCAGGGATGGGCAATCAGCCCCAGCATTTT
CASSAGMGNQPQHF
>15|NA|TRBJ2-7|TRBV6-1|TRBD2
TGTGCCAGCAGTGTACTTAGCGGGGCTCCCTACGAGCAGTACTTC
CASSVLSGAPYEQYF
>15|NA|TRBJ1-4|TRBV5-1|TRBD1
TGCGCCAGCAGCCCGGACAGGCCTTATAATGAAAAACTGTTTTTT
CASSPDRPYNEKLFF
>13|NA|TRBJ1-6|TRBV12-3/TRBV12-4|TRBD1
TGTGCCAGCAGCCGTCTGGACAGGGTCCTCCTCCACTTT
CASSRLDRVLLHF
>13|few|TRBJ1-2|TRBV20-1|NA
TGCAGTACTGGACCCGACAGGACCTATGGCTACACCTTC
CSTGPDRTYGYTF